One sample yielded the 17 T cell receptor beta chains listed below, sequenced in a study of blood T cell repertoires in COVID-19. Method: immunoSEQ multiplex PCR; TCRdb's copy keeps in-frame clones and lacks some. The sample records about 88,000 clones, approximately 86% being singletons. Specimen: peripheral blood. The receptors stem from a male donor with acute or convalescent COVID-19.

This sequence joins TRBV7-2 and TRBJ2-1, with 7 bases fitting TRBD1. The CDR3 totals 14 residues. The germline gives CDR1 SGHTA, CDR2 FQGNSA. Trimming at V came to 4 bases and at J to 8 bases, leaving 8 bases not matched to a gene. This chain's CDR3 is CASSSPTGSDEQFF. The CDR3 DNA reads as TGTGCCAGCAGCTCCCCGACAGGGTCGGATGAGCAGTTCTTC.

The chain has TRBV6-6 and TRBJ1-2; 10 bases are a match to TRBD1. The junction had 17 bases not matched to a gene; V was cut back by 5 bases and J by 5 bases. Germline V gene lookup returns CDR1 MNHNY and CDR2 SVGAGI (reference sequence). The CDR3 consists of 18 residues. In DNA, the CDR3 is TGTGCCAGCAGTCAGTACACCGGGACAGGGGTTTTAGGGTATGGCTACACCTTC. Its translation: CASSQYTGTGVLGYGYTF.

The chain combines TRBV6-5 with TRBJ1-1; 8 positions agree with TRBD1. CDR3 length: 14 residues. The V gene end was trimmed by 8 bases and the J gene end by 6 bases; junction bases not matched to a gene: 11. CDR1 and CDR2 from the germline V gene are MNHEY and SVGAGI. The CDR3 DNA reads TGTGCCAGCGGGAGCAGGGGGCCGGTCTCTGAAGCTTTCTTT. Its protein is CASGSRGPVSEAFF.

The genes are TRBV24-1 and TRBJ1-2; 9 bases are shared with TRBD1. The CDR3 length is 16 residues. The V gene end was trimmed by 4 bases and the J gene end by 8 bases; junction bases not matched to a gene: 13. Germline V gene sequence: CDR1 KGHDR, CDR2 SFDVKD. CDR3 protein: CATSDIRTGDAGGYTF. For the CDR3, the DNA is TGTGCCACCAGTGACATACGGACAGGGGATGCTGGGGGCTACACCTTC.

This clone was observed a single time. The chain joins TRBV19 to TRBJ1-2; 7 bases align to TRBD1. From germline, CDR1 is LNHDA and CDR2 SQIVND (reference sequence). Trimming took 8 bases from V and 3 from J; bases not matched to a gene: 9. This CDR3 has 14 amino acids. CDR3 region: CASAPGDSYYGYTF. The CDR3 nucleotides read TGTGCCAGTGCACCGGGGGACAGCTACTATGGCTACACCTTC.

This clone appeared a single time. V gene TRBV7-8 combines with J gene TRBJ2-1; 10 nucleotides line up with TRBD2. Germline CDR1 reads SGHVS; CDR2 reads FQNEAQ. V trimming: 4 bases; J trimming: 4 bases; junction bases outside the gene matches: 7. The CDR3 is 16 amino acids. In DNA form, the CDR3 reads TGTGCCAGCAGCTCGATTCGGACTAGCGGTTACAATGAGCAGTTCTTC. Protein sequence: CASSSIRTSGYNEQFF.

The chain uses TRBV19 and TRBJ2-5, with D possibly matching TRBD2 (6 bases). With 4 bases removed from V and 8 bases from J, the gap between germline ends came to 20 bases. The germline V gene has CDR1 LNHDA and CDR2 SQIVND (reference sequence). The CDR3 is 15 amino acids. The CDR3, as DNA: TGTGCCAGTAGTACAACAGCACTAGCCGGAGGTACCCAGTACTTC. It yields the protein CASSTTALAGGTQYF.

The rearrangement links TRBV5-8 to TRBJ2-1, with 7 bases fitting TRBD2. Trimming removed 4 bases from V and 3 bases from J; junction bases left unmatched: 7. The CDR3 is 15 residues long. Looked up from germline, CDR1 is SGHTS and CDR2 is YDEGEE. CDR3 sequence: CASSQSWGGYNEQFF. CDR3 nucleotide sequence: TGTGCCAGCAGCCAGTCCTGGGGGGGCTACAATGAGCAGTTCTTC.

This rearrangement joins TRBV7-2 to TRBJ2-1; 9 bases match TRBD2. The J segment lost 0 bases and the V segment lost 5 bases, leaving 11 bases of the junction unmatched. Germline V gives CDR1 SGHTA, CDR2 FQGNSA. The CDR3 is 18 residues long. CDR3 nucleotides: TGTGCCAGCAGCCCCTGGCGGGGGGGCCAAAGCTCCTACAATGAGCAGTTCTTC. This codes for CASSPWRGGQSSYNEQFF. Combining the CDR3 with reference TRBV7-2 and TRBJ2-1 gives the whole variable domain GAGVSQSPSNKVTEKGKDVELRCDPISGHTALYWYRQSLGQGLEFLIYFQGNSAPDKSGLPSDRFSAERTGGSVSTLTIQRTQQEDSAVYLCASSPWRGGQSSYNEQFFGPGTRLTVL.

V usage is TRBV6-6 and J usage is TRBJ1-2; D gene unclear. Germline V gene sequence: CDR1 MNHNY, CDR2 SVGAGI (reference sequence). This CDR3 contains 11 residues. V was clipped by 7 bases and J by 2 bases, with 5 bases between them. CDR3: CASNMNYGYTF. The CDR3 DNA reads as TGTGCCAGCAATATGAACTATGGCTACACCTTC.

V gene TRBV6-1 combines with J gene TRBJ1-5, with 7 bases matching TRBD1. J gave up 0 bases and V 2 bases, and 7 bases lay outside the gene matches. The CDR3 length is 17 residues. CDR1 is MNHNS and CDR2 is SASEGT in the germline V gene. The CDR3 DNA sequence: TGTGCCAGCAGTGAATTTACAGGGGTGGTTAGCAATCAGCCCCAGCATTTT. It encodes CASSEFTGVVSNQPQHF.

This clone was observed a single time. The chain joins TRBV18 to TRBJ2-1; 14 bases are a match to TRBD2. There are 18 residues in the CDR3. The J segment lost 1 base and the V segment lost 3 bases, leaving 5 bases of the junction unmatched. CDR1 is KGHSH and CDR2 is LQKENI in the germline V gene. The CDR3 DNA follows: TGTGCCAGCTCACCGACTAGCGGGGGGGCCGGGTCCTACAATGAGCAGTTCTTC. Protein product: CASSPTSGGAGSYNEQFF.

V is TRBV5-6 and J is TRBJ1-2, with a tentative D call TRBD1 (6 bases). Trimming cost V 0 bases and J 7 bases, with 10 bases left between them. The CDR3 contains 13 residues. Germline CDR1 reads SGHDT; CDR2 reads YYEEEE. The CDR3 nucleotides are TGTGCCAGCAGCTTGGAGGGGGAGGGTGGCTACACCTTC. Translation: CASSLEGEGGYTF. The full variable domain, in which reference TRBV5-6 and TRBJ1-2 provide the parts outside the CDR3, is DAGVTQSPTHLIKTRGQQVTLRCSPKSGHDTVSWYQQALGQGPQFIFQYYEEEERQRGNFPDRFSGHQFPNYSSELNVNALLLGDSALYLCASSLEGEGGYTFGSGTRLTVV.

This clone was detected only once. The chain is built from TRBV10-3 and TRBJ2-5; D is possibly TRBD1 (6 bases). Germline V gene data show CDR1 as ENHRY and CDR2 as SYGVKD. This CDR3 region has 11 residues. The V and J ends lost 8 bases and 4 bases respectively, with 8 bases between them. CDR3 sequence reads: CAIGGRETQYF. The CDR3 DNA is TGTGCCATCGGGGGCCGAGAGACCCAGTACTTC.

The rearrangement joins TRBV30 to TRBJ1-2; no definite D call. Germline loops: CDR1 GTSNPN, CDR2 SVGIG (reference sequence). This CDR3 comprises 15 residues. V shed 3 bases and J shed 1 base, with 15 bases lying between them. The CDR3 nucleotides are TGTGCCTGGAGATCCTCCGGGGAGGGTAACTATGGCTACACCTTC. It codes for CAWRSSGEGNYGYTF.

The CDR3 bases are TGTGCCAGCAGAAAAGACAGGGGTGATAATTCACCCCTCCACTTT. Translated, it gives CASRKDRGDNSPLHF. The V and J genes are TRBV6-5 and TRBJ1-6, with 8 bases aligning to TRBD1. Germline lookup yields CDR1 MNHEY and CDR2 SVGAGI. The V gene end was trimmed by 6 bases and the J gene end by 5 bases; junction bases not matched to a gene: 6. The CDR3 has 15 amino acids.

This chain connects TRBV10-3 to TRBJ2-5, with 9 bases fitting TRBD2. This CDR3 comprises 13 residues. CDR1 ENHRY and CDR2 SYGVKD come from the germline V gene. Trimming cost V 10 bases and J 4 bases; bases outside gene matches: 7. The CDR3 DNA reads as TGTGCCAGTTCTAGCGGGGAAAGAGAGACCCAGTACTTC. Protein sequence: CASSSGERETQYF.